This is a list of T cell receptor beta chains from one sample in a study of resident and recirculating memory T cells in vitiligo. TCRdb's copy holds only in-frame clones and misses some; the assay was immunoSEQ multiplex PCR. The sample lists about 42,000 clones; around 90% were seen once. The material sequenced was blood. The receptors here all came from a male donor with vitiligo. CDR3s include the opening cysteine and the closing phenylalanine or tryptophan. Fields, in order: V gene, D gene, J gene, clone size, CDR3 DNA, CDR3 protein. D genes are given only for firm matches. A row's size may be missing; if present it is once, few, many or a size class.

V gene: TRBV9
D gene: NA
J gene: TRBJ1-1
clone size: NA
CDR3 DNA: TGTGCCAGCAGCGTAGAGGGGAGGCGGTTGGACACTGAAGCTTTCTTT
CDR3 protein: CASSVEGRRLDTEAFF

V gene: TRBV9
D gene: TRBD1
J gene: TRBJ1-2
clone size: NA
CDR3 DNA: TGTGCCAGCAGCGTAGCGACAGGGGGCTTCGAATATGCCTTC
CDR3 protein: CASSVATGGFEYAF

V gene: TRBV27
D gene: NA
J gene: TRBJ1-5
clone size: NA
CDR3 DNA: TGTGCCAGCTCTTTGGGGGGGGGACAGCCCCAGCATTTT
CDR3 protein: CASSLGGGQPQHF

V gene: TRBV9
D gene: NA
J gene: TRBJ1-6
clone size: NA
CDR3 DNA: TGTGCCAGCAGCGCGTACGGGAGAAGTGGGGGATCACCCCTCCACTTT
CDR3 protein: CASSAYGRSGGSPLHF

V gene: TRBV5-1
D gene: NA
J gene: TRBJ1-4
clone size: NA
CDR3 DNA: TGCGCCAGCAGGGAAAGCGCAACTAATGAAAAACTGTTTTTT
CDR3 protein: CASRESATNEKLFF

V gene: TRBV4-3
D gene: TRBD2
J gene: TRBJ2-7
clone size: NA
CDR3 DNA: TGCGCCAGCAGCCAAGACACTAGCGTAAGCTCCTACGAGCAGTACTTC
CDR3 protein: CASSQDTSVSSYEQYF

V gene: TRBV19
D gene: TRBD1
J gene: TRBJ1-1
clone size: NA
CDR3 DNA: TGTGCCAGTAGTATTGGGACAGGGTTTAGAAACACTGAAGCTTTCTTT
CDR3 protein: CASSIGTGFRNTEAFF

V gene: TRBV11-2
D gene: NA
J gene: TRBJ2-7
clone size: NA
CDR3 DNA: TGTGCCAGCAGCTTCAAGTGGAGAGGCTACGAGCAGTACTTC
CDR3 protein: CASSFKWRGYEQYF

V gene: TRBV30
D gene: TRBD2
J gene: TRBJ2-5
clone size: medium-sized
CDR3 DNA: TGTGCCTGGAGTGTCCCGGGACTAGCGGGCGTTCGAGAGACCCAGTACTTC
CDR3 protein: CAWSVPGLAGVRETQYF

V gene: TRBV2
D gene: TRBD1
J gene: TRBJ2-7
clone size: once
CDR3 DNA: TGTGCCAGCAGTGATAACAGGGGATACGAGCAGTACTTC
CDR3 protein: CASSDNRGYEQYF

V gene: TRBV10-1
D gene: NA
J gene: TRBJ1-2
clone size: NA
CDR3 DNA: TGCGCCAACCAGGGAAGCCGCTACACCTTC
CDR3 protein: CANQGSRYTF

V gene: TRBV13
D gene: TRBD2
J gene: TRBJ2-5
clone size: NA
CDR3 DNA: TGTGCCAGCAGGTCTAGCGGGTACCAAGAGACCCAGTACTTC
CDR3 protein: CASRSSGYQETQYF

V gene: TRBV19
D gene: NA
J gene: TRBJ2-2
clone size: NA
CDR3 DNA: TGTGCCAGTAGTAAGGAACAGGGAATCGGGGAGCTGTTTTTT
CDR3 protein: CASSKEQGIGELFF

V gene: TRBV5-6
D gene: TRBD1
J gene: TRBJ1-3
clone size: NA
CDR3 DNA: TGTGCCAGCAGCTCTTCGGGACAGGGAAACTCTGGAAACACCATATATTTT
CDR3 protein: CASSSSGQGNSGNTIYF

V gene: TRBV7-3
D gene: TRBD1
J gene: TRBJ2-2
clone size: NA
CDR3 DNA: TGTGCCAGCACCAACGACAGGGGTGGCGGGGAGCTGTTTTTT
CDR3 protein: CASTNDRGGGELFF

V gene: TRBV6-1
D gene: NA
J gene: TRBJ1-1
clone size: NA
CDR3 DNA: TGTGCCAGCAGGACTTCGCATGGTTTGATGGCTTTCTTT
CDR3 protein: CASRTSHGLMAFF

V gene: TRBV5-6
D gene: NA
J gene: TRBJ2-3
clone size: NA
CDR3 DNA: TGTGCCAGCAGCTTGGTAACTCTAGCGACCACAGATACGCAGTATTTT
CDR3 protein: CASSLVTLATTDTQYF

V gene: TRBV5-1
D gene: TRBD1
J gene: TRBJ2-1
clone size: NA
CDR3 DNA: TGCGCCAGCAGCTTGGGGACAGGGGGCTACAATGAGCAGTTCTTC
CDR3 protein: CASSLGTGGYNEQFF

V gene: TRBV4-3
D gene: NA
J gene: TRBJ1-1
clone size: NA
CDR3 DNA: TGCGCCAGCAGCCAAGATTTAGAAGTTAACACTGAAGCTTTCTTT
CDR3 protein: CASSQDLEVNTEAFF

V gene: TRBV7-9
D gene: TRBD2
J gene: TRBJ2-3
clone size: NA
CDR3 DNA: TGTGCCAGCAGAGTTGACTATAGCGGGAGTAGCACAGATACGCAGTATTTT
CDR3 protein: CASRVDYSGSSTDTQYF

V gene: TRBV2
D gene: TRBD1
J gene: TRBJ1-2
clone size: NA
CDR3 DNA: TGTGCCAGCAGCCGACAGGGGGGGGACTATGGCTACACCTTC
CDR3 protein: CASSRQGGDYGYTF

V gene: TRBV11-1
D gene: TRBD1
J gene: TRBJ2-5
clone size: NA
CDR3 DNA: TGTGCCAGCAGCTTAGCGACGGGGACAGGGGAGACCCAGTACTTC
CDR3 protein: CASSLATGTGETQYF

V gene: TRBV5-1
D gene: NA
J gene: TRBJ2-2
clone size: once
CDR3 DNA: TGCGCCAGCAGCTTGTGGACTCGGATAAGTACCGGGGAGCTGTTTTTT
CDR3 protein: CASSLWTRISTGELFF

V gene: TRBV7-6
D gene: NA
J gene: TRBJ2-3
clone size: NA
CDR3 DNA: TGTGCCACCCGCCTAGGAGCGCGCGGGACAGAGGCAGATACGCAGTATTTT
CDR3 protein: CATRLGARGTEADTQYF

V gene: TRBV10-3
D gene: TRBD1
J gene: TRBJ2-5
clone size: NA
CDR3 DNA: TGTGCCACTCGACAGGGGCAAGAGACCCAGTACTTC
CDR3 protein: CATRQGQETQYF

V gene: TRBV19
D gene: NA
J gene: TRBJ1-2
clone size: NA
CDR3 DNA: TGTGCCAGTAGTACACAGGGCCGGCTTCTAAAACCCTATGGCTACACCTTC
CDR3 protein: CASSTQGRLLKPYGYTF

V gene: TRBV19
D gene: TRBD1
J gene: TRBJ1-1
clone size: NA
CDR3 DNA: TGTGCCAGTAGTCGGGACAGGCTCATGAACACTGAAGCTTTCTTT
CDR3 protein: CASSRDRLMNTEAFF

V gene: TRBV6-6
D gene: NA
J gene: TRBJ1-1
clone size: NA
CDR3 DNA: TGTGCCAGCATAAAGTACAGGGAAGGAGCTTTCTTT
CDR3 protein: CASIKYREGAFF

V gene: TRBV19
D gene: TRBD2
J gene: TRBJ2-2
clone size: NA
CDR3 DNA: TGTGCCAGTAGTATTGTAGCGGGAGCCAACGGGGGGGAGCTGTTTTTT
CDR3 protein: CASSIVAGANGGELFF

V gene: TRBV4-3
D gene: TRBD1
J gene: TRBJ2-5
clone size: NA
CDR3 DNA: TGCGCCAGCAGCCATTCTCGGACAGGGGGAGTGGAGACCCAGTACTTC
CDR3 protein: CASSHSRTGGVETQYF

V gene: TRBV27
D gene: NA
J gene: TRBJ2-3
clone size: NA
CDR3 DNA: TGTGCCAGCAGTTTACTCCTCACAGATACGCAGTATTTT
CDR3 protein: CASSLLLTDTQYF

V gene: TRBV4-1
D gene: NA
J gene: TRBJ1-1
clone size: once
CDR3 DNA: TGCGCCAGCAGCCCACTATGGTCGGGGAAGGCTGAAGCTTTCTTT
CDR3 protein: CASSPLWSGKAEAFF

V gene: TRBV27
D gene: NA
J gene: TRBJ2-7
clone size: NA
CDR3 DNA: TGTGCCAGCAGTTACCTCCCGGGGGTGGGAATACGCGAGCAGTACTTC
CDR3 protein: CASSYLPGVGIREQYF

V gene: TRBV5-1
D gene: TRBD1
J gene: TRBJ2-1
clone size: NA
CDR3 DNA: TGCGCCAGCAGCTCTGCGGGACAGGGGGACAATGAGCAGTTCTTC
CDR3 protein: CASSSAGQGDNEQFF

V gene: TRBV5-4
D gene: NA
J gene: TRBJ2-5
clone size: once
CDR3 DNA: TGTGCCAGCAGCTTGGACTCGTCGATCGAGGAGACCCAGTACTTC
CDR3 protein: CASSLDSSIEETQYF

V gene: TRBV7-8
D gene: NA
J gene: TRBJ2-5
clone size: NA
CDR3 DNA: TGTGCCAGCAGCCCGAGAGATAAGGGGCGTGGTGAGACCCAGTACTTC
CDR3 protein: CASSPRDKGRGETQYF

V gene: TRBV7-2
D gene: TRBD2
J gene: TRBJ2-7
clone size: NA
CDR3 DNA: TGTGCCAGCAGCTTAATGGTAGCGGGGATGCCGACCTACGAGCAGTACTTC
CDR3 protein: CASSLMVAGMPTYEQYF

V gene: TRBV30
D gene: NA
J gene: TRBJ2-1
clone size: NA
CDR3 DNA: TGTGCCTGGAGTGGGGATGGGAGGGGGAATGAGCAGTTCTTC
CDR3 protein: CAWSGDGRGNEQFF

V gene: TRBV6-4
D gene: TRBD2
J gene: TRBJ2-3
clone size: medium-sized
CDR3 DNA: TGTGCCAGCAGTGCTAGCGGGGGCACAGATACGCAGTATTTT
CDR3 protein: CASSASGGTDTQYF

V gene: TRBV6-6
D gene: NA
J gene: TRBJ1-6
clone size: NA
CDR3 DNA: TGTGCCAGCAGTTACTCCGGGGGGAATTCACCCCTCCACTTT
CDR3 protein: CASSYSGGNSPLHF

V gene: TRBV4-2
D gene: NA
J gene: TRBJ1-5
clone size: few
CDR3 DNA: TGTGCCAGCAGCCAATTTCTCGATCAGCCCCAGCATTTT
CDR3 protein: CASSQFLDQPQHF

V gene: TRBV11-3
D gene: TRBD2
J gene: TRBJ2-1
clone size: NA
CDR3 DNA: TGTGCCAGCAGCCCGCGGACTAGCGGGTTCACTGAGCAGTTCTTC
CDR3 protein: CASSPRTSGFTEQFF

V gene: TRBV29-1
D gene: NA
J gene: TRBJ1-2
clone size: NA
CDR3 DNA: TGCAGCGTTGAAGGGCGGGGACTCAACTATGGCTACACCTTC
CDR3 protein: CSVEGRGLNYGYTF

V gene: TRBV30
D gene: NA
J gene: TRBJ1-1
clone size: few
CDR3 DNA: TGTATCCTTATTGGGAGGAACACTGAAGCTTTCTTT
CDR3 protein: CILIGRNTEAFF

V gene: TRBV27
D gene: TRBD1
J gene: TRBJ2-5
clone size: NA
CDR3 DNA: TGTGCCAGCAGAGAGTACAGGGGGCGAGAGACCCAGTACTTC
CDR3 protein: CASREYRGRETQYF

V gene: TRBV5-8
D gene: TRBD1
J gene: TRBJ1-3
clone size: NA
CDR3 DNA: TGTGCCAGCAGCTCTCCTGGGACAGGGTTTTCTGGAAACACCATATATTTT
CDR3 protein: CASSSPGTGFSGNTIYF

V gene: TRBV19
D gene: TRBD1
J gene: TRBJ1-5
clone size: NA
CDR3 DNA: TGTGCCAGTAGTCCTCGACAGGGAGGTAATCAGCCCCAGCATTTT
CDR3 protein: CASSPRQGGNQPQHF

V gene: TRBV7-2
D gene: NA
J gene: TRBJ2-1
clone size: NA
CDR3 DNA: TGTGCCAGCAGCTCTAAATTACTAGCCCGAACTACCTACAATGAGCAGTTCTTC
CDR3 protein: CASSSKLLARTTYNEQFF